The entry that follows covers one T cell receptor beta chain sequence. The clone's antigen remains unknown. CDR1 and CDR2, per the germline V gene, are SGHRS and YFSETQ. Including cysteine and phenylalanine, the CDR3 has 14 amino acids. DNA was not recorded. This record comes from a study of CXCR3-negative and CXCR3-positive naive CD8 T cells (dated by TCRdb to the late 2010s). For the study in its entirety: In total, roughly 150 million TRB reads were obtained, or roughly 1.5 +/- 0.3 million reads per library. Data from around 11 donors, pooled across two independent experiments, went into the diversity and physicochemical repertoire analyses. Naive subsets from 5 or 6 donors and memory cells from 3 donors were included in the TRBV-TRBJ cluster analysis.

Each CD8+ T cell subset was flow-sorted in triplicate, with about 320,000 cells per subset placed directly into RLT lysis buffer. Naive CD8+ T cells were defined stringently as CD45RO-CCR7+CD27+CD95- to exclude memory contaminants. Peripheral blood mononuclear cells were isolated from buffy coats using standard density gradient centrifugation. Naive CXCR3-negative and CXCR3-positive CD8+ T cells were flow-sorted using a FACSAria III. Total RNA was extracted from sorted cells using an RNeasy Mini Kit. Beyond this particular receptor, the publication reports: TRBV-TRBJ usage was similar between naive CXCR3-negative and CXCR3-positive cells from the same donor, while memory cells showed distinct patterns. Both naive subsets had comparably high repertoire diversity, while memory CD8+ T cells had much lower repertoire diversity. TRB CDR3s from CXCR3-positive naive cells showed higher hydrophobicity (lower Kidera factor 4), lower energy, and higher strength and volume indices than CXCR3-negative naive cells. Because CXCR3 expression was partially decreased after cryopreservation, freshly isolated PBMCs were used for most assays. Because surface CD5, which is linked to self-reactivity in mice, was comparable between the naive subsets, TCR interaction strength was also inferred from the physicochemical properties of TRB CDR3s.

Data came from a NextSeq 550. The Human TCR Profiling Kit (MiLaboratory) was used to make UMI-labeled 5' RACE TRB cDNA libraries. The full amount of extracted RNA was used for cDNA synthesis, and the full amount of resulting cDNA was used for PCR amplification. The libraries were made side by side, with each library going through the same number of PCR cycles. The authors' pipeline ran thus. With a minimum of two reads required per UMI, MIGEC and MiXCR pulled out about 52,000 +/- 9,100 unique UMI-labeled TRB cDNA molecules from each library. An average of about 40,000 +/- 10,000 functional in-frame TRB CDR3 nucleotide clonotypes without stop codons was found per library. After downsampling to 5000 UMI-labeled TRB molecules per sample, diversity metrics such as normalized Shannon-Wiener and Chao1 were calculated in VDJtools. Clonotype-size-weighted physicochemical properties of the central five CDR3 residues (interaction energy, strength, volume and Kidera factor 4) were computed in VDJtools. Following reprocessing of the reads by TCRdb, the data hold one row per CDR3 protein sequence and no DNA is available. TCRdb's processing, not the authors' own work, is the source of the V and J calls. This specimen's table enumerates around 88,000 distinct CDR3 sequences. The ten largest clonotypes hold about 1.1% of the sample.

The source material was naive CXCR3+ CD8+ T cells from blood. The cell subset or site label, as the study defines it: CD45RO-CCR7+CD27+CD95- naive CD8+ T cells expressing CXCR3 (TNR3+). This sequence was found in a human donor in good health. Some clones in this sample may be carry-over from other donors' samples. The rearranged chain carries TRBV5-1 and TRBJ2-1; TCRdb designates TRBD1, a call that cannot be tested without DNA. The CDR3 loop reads CASSSGDRGQEQFF.